This is a list of T cell receptor beta chains from one sample in a study of blood T cells in healthy people across ages. TCRdb passed the 5' RACE reads through MiXCR, listing each CDR3 protein once. Here the sample spans approximately 790,000 distinct CDR3 sequences, 60% to 80% being singletons. The source material was blood. All receptors derive from a man aged 25-45 years in good health. CDR3s include the opening cysteine and the closing phenylalanine or tryptophan. A D gene is named only where the DNA matches it firmly. Size tells how often a clone was seen (once, few, many) or the class of an expanded clone, and some rows leave it out.

>TRBJ2-3|TRBV7-3|.|.|17
CASSQHLAAGSTDTQYF
TGCGCCAGCAGCCAACATTTGGCGGCGGGAAGCACAGATACGCAGTATTTT
>TRBJ1-4|TRBV5-1|.|TRBD1|15
CASSTNRGAAEKLFF
TGCGCCAGCAGCACTAACAGGGGGGCGGCTGAAAAACTGTTTTTT
>TRBJ2-1|TRBV21-1|.|.|17
CASSARLAGGPGNEQFF
TGTGCCAGCAGCGCCCGACTAGCGGGGGGGCCGGGGAATGAGCAGTTCTTC
>TRBJ2-7|TRBV24-1|.|.|15
CATSDRTSHSDEQYF
TGTGCCACCAGTGATCGGACTTCCCACTCGGACGAGCAGTACTTC
>TRBJ1-6|TRBV5-6|.|TRBD1|15
CASSWGTGSRSPLHF
TGTGCCAGCAGCTGGGGGACAGGGTCTCGATCACCCCTCCACTTT
>TRBJ2-3|TRBV6-1|.|.|13
CASMRGTWDTQYF
TGTGCCAGCATGAGGGGAACATGGGATACGCAGTATTTT
>TRBJ1-6|TRBV6-2/TRBV6-3|.|.|16
CASSSGPAKGYSPLHF
TGTGCCAGCAGTTCCGGACCCGCCAAGGGATATTCACCCCTCCACTTT
>TRBJ2-1|TRBV6-5|few|.|13
CASSPSTRGEQFF
TGTGCCAGCAGTCCCTCGACCAGAGGTGAGCAGTTCTTC
>TRBJ1-4|TRBV10-3|.|.|14
CAIWKSATNEKLFF
TGTGCCATCTGGAAGAGTGCAACTAATGAAAAACTGTTTTTT
>TRBJ2-1|TRBV10-3|once|TRBD1|15
CAISEGQGSNNEQFF
TGTGCCATCAGTGAAGGACAGGGTTCCAACAATGAGCAGTTCTTC
>TRBJ2-3|TRBV4-3|.|.|15
CASSQEPDERDTQYF
TGCGCCAGCAGCCAAGAGCCAGATGAGCGAGATACGCAGTATTTT
>TRBJ2-3|TRBV4-1|.|.|17
CASSQKIAGEITDTQYF
TGCGCCAGCAGCCAAAAGATTGCGGGTGAAATCACAGATACGCAGTATTTT
>TRBJ2-7|TRBV20-1|.|TRBD1|11
CSGKRGDRGYF
TGCAGTGGCAAAAGAGGGGACAGGGGGTACTTC
>TRBJ2-5|TRBV28|once|.|14
CASSFGGRGETQYF
TGTGCCAGCAGTTTTGGGGGGCGCGGGGAGACCCAGTACTTC
>TRBJ1-2|TRBV6-5|.|.|12
CATGRGGYGYTF
TGTGCCACAGGGAGGGGAGGCTATGGCTACACCTTC
>TRBJ1-2|TRBV4-1|.|.|12
CASSQGLYGYTF
TGCGCCAGCAGCCAAGGTCTCTATGGCTACACCTTC
>TRBJ2-7|TRBV9|.|TRBD1|15
CASSVVGQGAEEQYF
TGTGCCAGCAGCGTAGTAGGACAGGGGGCGGAGGAGCAGTACTTC
>TRBJ2-1|TRBV6-2/TRBV6-3|.|.|13
CASSLGLPNEQFF
TGTGCCAGCAGTTTGGGATTGCCCAATGAGCAGTTCTTC
>TRBJ2-3|TRBV7-3|few|TRBD2|14
CASSLSGGPDTQYF
TGTGCCAGCAGCCTTAGCGGGGGGCCAGATACGCAGTATTTT
>TRBJ2-1|TRBV12-3/TRBV12-4|.|TRBD1|14
CASTLWDRDNEQFF
TGTGCCAGCACCCTTTGGGACAGGGACAATGAGCAGTTCTTC
>TRBJ1-6|TRBV6-1|few|.|15
CASSEAMGQNSPLHF
TGTGCCAGCAGTGAAGCTATGGGGCAGAATTCACCCCTCCACTTT
>TRBJ2-7|TRBV4-2|few|.|13
CASSPPGQYEQYF
TGTGCCAGCAGCCCGCCCGGGCAATACGAGCAGTACTTC
>TRBJ2-7|TRBV7-2|few|.|14
CASSSGGGKNEQYF
TGTGCCAGCAGCTCCGGCGGAGGCAAGAACGAGCAGTACTTC
>TRBJ2-7|TRBV4-2|.|TRBD2|13
CASSPTGGAEQYF
TGTGCCAGCAGCCCCACGGGGGGGGCCGAGCAGTACTTC
>TRBJ2-7|TRBV28|.|TRBD1|16
CASSSVDRGGSYEQYF
TGTGCCAGCAGTTCGGTGGACAGGGGCGGCTCCTACGAGCAGTACTTC
>TRBJ1-2|TRBV12-3/TRBV12-4|.|.|15
CASSLGVLGNYGYTF
TGTGCCAGCAGTTTAGGCGTCCTTGGGAACTATGGCTACACCTTC
>TRBJ2-2|TRBV5-1|many|.|14
CASSLQGYTGELFF
TGCGCCAGCAGCCTCCAGGGCTACACCGGGGAGCTGTTTTTT
>TRBJ1-1|TRBV20-1|.|.|14
CSALRGGSFAEAFF
TGCAGTGCCCTACGGGGGGGGTCGTTTGCTGAAGCTTTCTTT
>TRBJ2-5|TRBV29-1|few|.|15
CSVEWRPGKGETQYF
TGCAGCGTTGAATGGCGGCCAGGGAAAGGAGAGACCCAGTACTTC
>TRBJ1-2|TRBV9|.|TRBD1|16
CASSGDRGRVNYGYTF
TGTGCCAGCAGCGGAGACAGGGGGAGGGTAAACTATGGCTACACCTTC
>TRBJ2-1|TRBV13|.|TRBD1|15
CASSLEQGAINEQFF
TGTGCCAGCAGCTTAGAACAGGGGGCGATTAATGAGCAGTTCTTC
>TRBJ1-6|TRBV20-1|.|.|13
CSDRDVLNSPLHF
TGCAGTGATAGAGACGTACTTAATTCACCCCTCCACTTT
>TRBJ2-7|TRBV20-1|.|.|14
CSARGPTGLYEQYF
TGCAGTGCTAGAGGCCCCACAGGGCTCTACGAGCAGTACTTC
>TRBJ2-2|TRBV7-3|.|.|16
CASSSYRERETGELFF
TGTGCTAGCAGCTCCTACAGGGAGAGAGAGACCGGGGAGCTGTTTTTT
>TRBJ2-1|TRBV4-2|few|TRBD2|18
CASSQGVPGTIPPNEQFF
TGTGCCAGCAGCCAAGGTGTCCCCGGGACTATCCCCCCGAATGAGCAGTTCTTC
>TRBJ2-5|TRBV3-1|.|.|18
CASSQVEGGRGYQETQYF
TGTGCCAGCAGCCAAGTCGAGGGGGGGCGGGGGTACCAAGAGACCCAGTACTTC
>TRBJ1-2|TRBV28|once|.|12
CASSWGGYGYTF
TGTGCCAGCAGCTGGGGTGGCTATGGCTACACCTTC
>TRBJ2-7|TRBV3-1|.|TRBD2|16
CASSQVVAGVSYEQYF
TGTGCCAGCAGCCAAGTAGTGGCGGGGGTCTCCTACGAGCAGTACTTC
>TRBJ2-1|TRBV4-2|.|.|12
CANSLNRNEQFF
TGTGCCAACAGCCTAAACAGGAATGAGCAGTTCTTC
>TRBJ2-1|TRBV6-4|few|.|15
CASSDERGGNNEQFF
TGTGCCAGCAGTGACGAGAGGGGGGGAAACAATGAGCAGTTCTTC
>TRBJ1-2|TRBV18|.|.|15
CASSPTDGHGYGYTF
TGTGCCAGCTCACCGACGGATGGACATGGCTATGGCTACACCTTC
>TRBJ2-3|TRBV7-2|few|TRBD2|15
CASSTGPTAGDTQYF
TGTGCCAGCAGCACCGGGCCCACAGCGGGGGATACGCAGTATTTT
>TRBJ2-4|TRBV29-1|.|TRBD2|18
CSVEVSRGGTKAKNIQYF
TGCAGCGTTGAAGTCTCGCGGGGGGGCACCAAAGCCAAAAACATTCAGTACTTC
>TRBJ1-6|TRBV2|.|.|13
CASSEALQSPLHF
TGTGCCAGCAGTGAAGCGCTTCAATCACCCCTCCACTTT
>TRBJ2-5|TRBV5-1|.|TRBD1|14
CASSRDRADETQYF
TGCGCCAGCAGTCGGGACAGGGCTGATGAGACCCAGTACTTC
>TRBJ2-3|TRBV12-3/TRBV12-4|.|TRBD2|16
CASSFRVAGAPDTQYF
TGTGCCAGCAGTTTTCGGGTAGCGGGGGCCCCAGATACGCAGTATTTT
>TRBJ1-1|TRBV13|.|.|16
CASSLNSRIVNTEAFF
TGTGCCAGCAGCTTAAATTCAAGAATAGTGAACACTGAAGCTTTCTTT
>TRBJ1-2|TRBV6-5|once|.|13
CASSLRANYGYTF
TGTGCCAGCAGTTTAAGGGCGAACTATGGCTACACCTTC
>TRBJ2-1|TRBV5-1|.|TRBD2|16
CASSLAGGLTYNEQFF
TGCGCCAGCAGCTTGGCCGGGGGACTAACCTACAATGAGCAGTTCTTC
>TRBJ1-5|TRBV7-8|.|.|14
CASSFSQPYQPQHF
TGTGCCAGCAGCTTTTCACAGCCTTATCAGCCCCAGCATTTT
>TRBJ1-2|TRBV12-3/TRBV12-4|.|.|15
CASSKTQGRSYGYTF
TGTGCCAGCAGCAAAACACAGGGTCGGAGCTATGGCTACACCTTC
>TRBJ2-1|TRBV20-1|.|.|14
CSAADYLKGVEQFF
TGCAGTGCTGCGGACTACCTTAAGGGGGTTGAGCAGTTCTTC
>TRBJ2-5|TRBV29-1|.|.|12
CSVGTGLETQYF
TGCAGCGTTGGAACAGGGCTAGAGACCCAGTACTTC
>TRBJ2-7|TRBV20-1|few|.|14
CSAYPRQAWHEQYF
TGCAGTGCTTACCCGCGACAGGCATGGCACGAGCAGTACTTC
>TRBJ2-7|TRBV7-9|.|.|15
CASSLGRTIYNEQYF
TGTGCCAGCAGCCTAGGGAGGACGATCTACAATGAGCAGTACTTC
>TRBJ2-7|TRBV27|.|.|14
CASSFDRPPSEQYF
TGTGCCAGCAGTTTTGACAGACCCCCTAGCGAGCAGTACTTC
>TRBJ2-7|TRBV10-3|.|.|13
CAIARQSSYEQYF
TGTGCCATCGCCAGACAGAGCTCCTACGAGCAGTACTTC
>TRBJ2-2|TRBV7-2|.|.|12
CASSRDSGELFF
TGTGCCAGCAGCCGGGACTCCGGGGAGCTGTTTTTT
>TRBJ2-3|TRBV6-2/TRBV6-3|.|TRBD1|16
CASSFDRGRPTDTQYF
TGTGCCAGCAGCTTTGACAGGGGTCGCCCCACAGATACGCAGTATTTT